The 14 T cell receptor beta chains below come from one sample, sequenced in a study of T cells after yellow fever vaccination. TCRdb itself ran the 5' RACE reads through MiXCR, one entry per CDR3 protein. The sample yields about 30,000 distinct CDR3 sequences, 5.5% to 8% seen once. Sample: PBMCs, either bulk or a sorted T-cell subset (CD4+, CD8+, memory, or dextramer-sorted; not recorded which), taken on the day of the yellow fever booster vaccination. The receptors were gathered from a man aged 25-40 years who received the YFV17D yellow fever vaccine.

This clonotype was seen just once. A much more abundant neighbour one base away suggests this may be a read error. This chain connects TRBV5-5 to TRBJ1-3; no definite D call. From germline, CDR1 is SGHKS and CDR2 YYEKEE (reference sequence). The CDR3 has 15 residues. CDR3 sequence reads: CASSRLWLSGNTMYF. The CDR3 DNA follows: TGTGCCAGCAGCCGCCTTTGGCTCTCTGGAAACACCATGTATTTT.

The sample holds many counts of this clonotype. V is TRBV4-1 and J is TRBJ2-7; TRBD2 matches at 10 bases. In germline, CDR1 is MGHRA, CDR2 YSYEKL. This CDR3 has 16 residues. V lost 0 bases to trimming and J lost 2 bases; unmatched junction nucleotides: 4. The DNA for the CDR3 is TGCGCCAGCAGCCAAGAGATTGGACTAGCGGCCTACGAGCAGTACTTC. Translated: CASSQEIGLAAYEQYF.

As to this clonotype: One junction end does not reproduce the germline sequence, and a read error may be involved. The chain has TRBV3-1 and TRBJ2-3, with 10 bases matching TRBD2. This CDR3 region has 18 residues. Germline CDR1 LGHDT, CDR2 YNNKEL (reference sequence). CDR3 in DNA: TGTGCCAGCACCCAAGATCCTAGCGGGAGAGTACGCACAGATACGCAGTATTTT. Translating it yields CASTQDPSGRVRTDTQYF.

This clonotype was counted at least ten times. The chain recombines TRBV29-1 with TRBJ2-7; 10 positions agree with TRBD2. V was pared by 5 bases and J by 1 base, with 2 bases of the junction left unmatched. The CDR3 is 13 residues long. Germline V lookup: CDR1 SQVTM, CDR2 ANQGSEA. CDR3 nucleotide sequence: TGCAGCGTTAAGCGGGGGGGATCCTACGAGCAGTACTTC. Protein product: CSVKRGGSYEQYF.

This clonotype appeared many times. CDR3 sequence: CARPEVGRPRGTQYF. The CDR3 nucleotides read TGTGCCAGGCCGGAAGTCGGGAGGCCACGTGGGACCCAGTACTTC. This chain joins TRBV6-2 or TRBV6-3 and TRBJ2-5; 7 nucleotides agree with TRBD2. This CDR3 spans 15 amino acids. Germline V gives CDR1 MNHEY, CDR2 SVGEGT. J lost 7 bases, V lost 9 bases, and 17 bases had no gene match.

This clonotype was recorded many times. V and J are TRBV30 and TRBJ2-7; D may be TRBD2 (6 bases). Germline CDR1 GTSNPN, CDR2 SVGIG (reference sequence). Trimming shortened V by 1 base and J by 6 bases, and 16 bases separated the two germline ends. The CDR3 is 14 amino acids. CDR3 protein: CAWSAGLEGTEQYF. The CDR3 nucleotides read TGTGCCTGGAGTGCGGGCTTGGAGGGGACCGAGCAGTACTTC. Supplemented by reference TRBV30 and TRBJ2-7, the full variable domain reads SQTIHQWPATLVQPVGSPLSLECTVEGTSNPNLYWYRQAAGRGLQLLFYSVGIGQISSEVPQNLSASRPQDRQFILSSKKLLLSDSGFYLCAWSAGLEGTEQYFGPGTRLTVT.

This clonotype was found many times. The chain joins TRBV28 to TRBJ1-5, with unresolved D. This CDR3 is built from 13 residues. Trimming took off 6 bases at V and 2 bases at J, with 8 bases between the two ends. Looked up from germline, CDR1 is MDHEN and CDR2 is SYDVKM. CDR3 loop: CASRGGGNQPQHF. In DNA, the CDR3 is TGTGCCAGCAGAGGAGGAGGCAATCAGCCCCAGCATTTT. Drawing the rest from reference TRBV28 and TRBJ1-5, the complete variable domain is DVKVTQSSRYLVKRTGEKVFLECVQDMDHENMFWYRQDPGLGLRLIYFSYDVKMKEKGDIPEGYSVSREKKERFSLILESASTNQTSMYLCASRGGGNQPQHFGDGTRLSIL.

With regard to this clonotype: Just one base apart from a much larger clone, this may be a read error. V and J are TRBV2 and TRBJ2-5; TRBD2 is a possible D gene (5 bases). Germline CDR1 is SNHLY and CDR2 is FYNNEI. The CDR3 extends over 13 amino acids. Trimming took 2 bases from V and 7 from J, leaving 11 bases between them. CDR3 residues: CASSERHEGTQYF. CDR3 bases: TGTGCCAGCAGTGAAAGACACGAGGGGACCCAGTACTTC.

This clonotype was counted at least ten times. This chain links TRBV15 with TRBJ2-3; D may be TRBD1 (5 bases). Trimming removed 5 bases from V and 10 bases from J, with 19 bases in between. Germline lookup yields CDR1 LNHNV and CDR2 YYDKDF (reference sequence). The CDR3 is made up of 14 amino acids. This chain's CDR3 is CATSPGWGQMAQYF. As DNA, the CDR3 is TGTGCCACCAGCCCCGGGTGGGGCCAGATGGCGCAGTATTTT. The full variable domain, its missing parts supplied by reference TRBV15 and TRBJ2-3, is DAMVIQNPRYQVTQFGKPVTLSCSQTLNHNVMYWYQQKSSQAPKLLFHYYDKDFNNEADTPDNFQSRRPNTSFCFLDIRSPGLGDTAMYLCATSPGWGQMAQYFGPGTRLTVL.

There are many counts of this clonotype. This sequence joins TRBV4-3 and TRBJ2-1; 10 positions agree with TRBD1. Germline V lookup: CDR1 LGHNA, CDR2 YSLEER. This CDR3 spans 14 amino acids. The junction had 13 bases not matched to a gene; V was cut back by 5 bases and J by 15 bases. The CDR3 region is CASSSKAGTGDMFF. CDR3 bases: TGCGCCAGCAGCTCCAAAGCCGGGACAGGGGATATGTTCTTC.

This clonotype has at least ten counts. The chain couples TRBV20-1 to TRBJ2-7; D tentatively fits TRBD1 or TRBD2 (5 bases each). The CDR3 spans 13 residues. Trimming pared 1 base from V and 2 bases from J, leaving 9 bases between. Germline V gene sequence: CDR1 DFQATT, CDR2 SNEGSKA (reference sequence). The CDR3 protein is CSARVPGPYEQYF. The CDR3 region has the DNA TGCAGTGCTAGAGTTCCGGGGCCCTACGAGCAGTACTTC.

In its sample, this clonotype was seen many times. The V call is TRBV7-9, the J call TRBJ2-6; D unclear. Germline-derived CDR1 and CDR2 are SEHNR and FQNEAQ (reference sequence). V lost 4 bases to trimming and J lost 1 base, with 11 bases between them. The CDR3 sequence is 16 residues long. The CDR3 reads CASSSPHKSGANVLTF. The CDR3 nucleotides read TGTGCCAGCAGCTCCCCCCACAAATCTGGGGCCAACGTCCTGACTTTC.

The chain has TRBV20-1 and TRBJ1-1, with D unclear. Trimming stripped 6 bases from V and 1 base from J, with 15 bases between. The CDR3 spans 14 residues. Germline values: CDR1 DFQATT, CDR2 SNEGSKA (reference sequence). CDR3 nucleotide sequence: TGCAGTGCCGAAACCCGACTTAGGAACACTGAAGCTTTCTTT. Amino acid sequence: CSAETRLRNTEAFF.

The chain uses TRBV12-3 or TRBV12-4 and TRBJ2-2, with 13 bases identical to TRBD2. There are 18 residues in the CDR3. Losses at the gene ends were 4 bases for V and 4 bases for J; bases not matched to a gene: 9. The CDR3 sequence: CASSSRRLAGGLTGELFF. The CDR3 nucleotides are TGTGCCAGCAGTTCCCGCAGACTAGCGGGAGGCCTCACCGGGGAGCTGTTTTTT.